These 30 T cell receptor beta chains were all obtained from the same sample, sequenced in a study of beta chain features in type 1 diabetes. Expressed TCRB transcripts were sequenced after all isolated RNA was converted to cDNA. Using immunoSEQ multiplex PCR, the repertoire was profiled, and TCRdb retains in-frame clones only, with some absent. The sample records hundreds of thousands of clones, less than 15% being singletons. The sample was central memory CD4+ T cells from blood. These receptors were collected from a man aged 25-45 years in good health.

This chain joins TRBV5-1 and TRBJ2-3, with D unresolved. Germline CDR1 reads SGHRS; CDR2 reads YFSETQ. There are 14 residues in the CDR3. Between the trimmed V and J ends, which lost 1 base and 2 bases, there was a span of 8 bases. The CDR3 bases are TGCGCCAGCAGCTTGTCTACTGACACAGATACGCAGTATTTT. Its protein is CASSLSTDTDTQYF.

This sequence joins TRBV13 and TRBJ2-7; D might be TRBD2 (5 bases). In germline, CDR1 is PRHDT, CDR2 FYEKMQ (reference sequence). V lost 7 bases, J lost 1 base, and 14 bases lay in between. The CDR3 is 14 amino acids. The CDR3, as DNA: TGTGCCAGCACTACATCGGGGAAGTCCTACGAGCAGTACTTC. It specifies CASTTSGKSYEQYF.

This clone was observed a few times. V is TRBV19 and J is TRBJ1-4; D not resolved. Germline CDR1 LNHDA, CDR2 SQIVND (reference sequence). Trimming removed 3 bases at V and 8 bases at J, with 4 bases between. The CDR3 length is 11 residues. The CDR3 loop is CASSMAEKLFF. CDR3 nucleotides: TGTGCCAGTAGTATGGCAGAAAAACTGTTTTTT.

This rearrangement joins TRBV2 to TRBJ1-3; D unresolved. V lost 4 bases and J 2 bases, leaving 21 bases between the germline ends. Germline assignment: CDR1 SNHLY and CDR2 FYNNEI. This CDR3 region has 18 residues. CDR3 sequence (DNA): TGTGCCAGCAGTGGCGTAGCCACCCAAGCCGCGACTGGAAACACCATATATTTT. This translates into CASSGVATQAATGNTIYF.

This clone was observed a few times. The J gene is TRBJ2-3, the V gene TRBV10-3; TRBD2 agrees at 12 bases. Germline V gene sequence: CDR1 ENHRY, CDR2 SYGVKD. CDR3 size: 16 residues. The trim removed 4 bases at V and 1 base at J, leaving 3 bases unmatched. The CDR3 DNA sequence: TGTGCCATCAGTGCCAGACTAGCGGGAGGCACAGATACGCAGTATTTT. It yields the protein CAISARLAGGTDTQYF.

The V call is TRBV29-1, the J call TRBJ1-1, with TRBD1 identical over 9 bases. The trim removed 6 bases at V and 1 base at J, leaving 6 bases unmatched. The germline V gene has CDR1 SQVTM and CDR2 ANQGSEA. This CDR3 comprises 14 residues. The CDR3, as DNA: TGCAGCGTGGACAGGGGCAGGAAGAACACTGAAGCTTTCTTT. Protein sequence: CSVDRGRKNTEAFF.

The V gene is TRBV5-4, the J gene TRBJ2-6, with TRBD1 as a possible D gene (5 bases). The germline CDR1 and CDR2 sequences are SGHNT and YYREEE (reference sequence). Between the trimmed V and J ends, which lost 4 bases and 1 base, there was a span of 15 bases. There are 17 residues in the CDR3. The chain's CDR3 is CASSPDMGRSGANVLTF. As DNA, the CDR3 is TGTGCCAGCAGCCCGGACATGGGTAGATCTGGGGCCAACGTCCTGACTTTC.

V and J are TRBV7-9 and TRBJ1-4, with D possibly matching TRBD1 (5 bases). Trimming shortened V by 5 bases and J by 1 base, and 17 bases separated the two germline ends. Germline values: CDR1 SEHNR, CDR2 FQNEAQ (reference sequence). CDR3 length: 17 amino acids. The CDR3 DNA sequence: TGTGCCAGCAGCCCTGATGGGGGGTGGTTAACTAATGAAAAACTGTTTTTT. As protein: CASSPDGGWLTNEKLFF.

The DNA for the CDR3 is TGTGCCAGCAGCTCGCTAGCGGGGGTGGCCTACGAGCAGTACTTC. This codes for CASSSLAGVAYEQYF. The V call is TRBV7-2, the J call TRBJ2-7; 10 bases are shared with TRBD2. V gave up 4 bases and J gave up 2 bases; unmatched junction bases: 5. Germline CDR1 is SGHTA and CDR2 is FQGNSA. The length of the CDR3 is 15 residues.

The table lists this clone with a few counts. The genes are TRBV5-1 and TRBJ2-3; D is possibly TRBD1 (5 bases). The length of the CDR3 is 15 residues. Germline V gene sequence: CDR1 SGHRS, CDR2 YFSETQ. The germline V and J ends were trimmed by 1 base and 0 bases, with 9 bases remaining between them. The CDR3 DNA reads TGCGCCAGCAGCTTGACAGGTTCTAGCACAGATACGCAGTATTTT. This translates into CASSLTGSSTDTQYF. Drawing the rest from reference TRBV5-1 and TRBJ2-3, the complete variable domain is KAGVTQTPRYLIKTRGQQVTLSCSPISGHRSVSWYQQTPGQGLQFLFEYFSETQRNKGNFPGRFSGRQFSNSRSEMNVSTLELGDSALYLCASSLTGSSTDTQYFGPGTRLTVL.

This clone was seen only a few times. This chain links TRBV7-3 with TRBJ2-3; D remains unclear. The germline gives CDR1 SGHTA, CDR2 FQGTGA. With 4 bases removed from V and 5 bases from J, the gap between germline ends came to 7 bases. The CDR3 spans 12 residues. The CDR3 DNA reads as TGTGCCAGCAGCTCCTCCCTAGATACGCAGTATTTT. The encoded protein is CASSSSLDTQYF. Together with reference TRBV7-3 and TRBJ2-3, the CDR3 gives the full variable domain: GAGVSQTPSNKVTEKGKYVELRCDPISGHTALYWYRQSLGQGPEFLIYFQGTGAADDSGLPNDRFFAVRPEGSVSTLKIQRTERGDSAVYLCASSSSLDTQYFGPGTRLTVL.

V usage is TRBV11-3 and J usage is TRBJ2-7; D unresolved. Germline CDR1 SGHNT, CDR2 YENEEA. The CDR3 loop spans 14 amino acids. V was trimmed by 4 bases and J by 3 bases, leaving 13 bases between them. CDR3 bases: TGTGCCAGCAGCTCACCCAAGGACCGCTACGAGCAGTACGTC. Its protein product is CASSSPKDRYEQYV.

This clone was counted a few times. The genes are TRBV6-6 and TRBJ1-1; TRBD1 agrees at 7 bases. Germline V gene sequence: CDR1 MNHNY, CDR2 SVGAGI (reference sequence). J was trimmed by 3 bases and V by 8 bases; bases with no gene match: 3. The CDR3 runs to 12 residues. The DNA of the CDR3 is TGTGCCAGCGAGGGGGCGTACACTGAAGCTTTCTTT. Protein: CASEGAYTEAFF.

The CDR3 reads CASILAVTGELFF. The CDR3 DNA sequence: TGTGCCAGCATACTAGCAGTCACCGGGGAGCTGTTTTTT. This chain joins TRBV7-8 and TRBJ2-2, with D maybe TRBD2 (6 bases). Germline assignment: CDR1 SGHVS and CDR2 FQNEAQ. V was cut by 7 bases and J by 4 bases, with 10 bases left in between. CDR3 length equals 13 residues.

This clone was counted only a few times. The chain has TRBV6-1 and TRBJ1-2; D call uncertain. V dropped 0 bases and J dropped 0 bases, with 8 bases sitting between them. The CDR3 totals 15 residues. Germline-derived CDR1 and CDR2 are MNHNS and SASEGT. CDR3 region: CASSEALTPNYGYTF. In nucleotides, the CDR3 is TGTGCCAGCAGTGAAGCGCTTACTCCTAACTATGGCTACACCTTC.

The gene calls are TRBV27 and TRBJ1-5; D ambiguous. The germline V gene has CDR1 MNHEY and CDR2 SMNVEV (reference sequence). The CDR3 runs 14 residues. V was shortened by 5 bases and J by 5 bases, with 13 bases between the two germline ends. The CDR3 bases are TGTGCCAGCAGTCCCCAACAATTGCATCAGCCCCAGCATTTT. Translated: CASSPQQLHQPQHF.

The V gene is TRBV29-1, the J gene TRBJ1-4, with TRBD1 identical over 7 bases. Trimming at V came to 3 bases and at J to 7 bases, leaving 8 bases not matched to a gene. Germline CDR1 and CDR2: SQVTM and ANQGSEA. This CDR3 region has 14 residues. The CDR3 DNA follows: TGCAGCGTTGACTTTGGCAGGGGGGGTGAAAAACTGTTTTTT. As protein: CSVDFGRGGEKLFF.

This clone turned up a few times. The J gene is TRBJ1-1, the V gene TRBV2; D is unresolved. Trimming stripped 2 bases from V and 11 bases from J, with 12 bases between. This CDR3 contains 12 residues. Germline CDR1 and CDR2: SNHLY and FYNNEI. CDR3 in DNA: TGTGCCAGCAGTGAACCCAAAAAAGGCGCTTTCTTT. Amino acids: CASSEPKKGAFF.

The chain is built from TRBV6-6 and TRBJ2-1; D gene ambiguous. Germline V gives CDR1 MNHNY, CDR2 SVGAGI (reference sequence). The germline V and J ends were trimmed by 6 bases and 1 base, with 13 bases remaining between them. The CDR3 covers 15 residues. The CDR3 region has the DNA TGTGCCAGCAGACAAGGGCCTGCTTCCTACAATGAGCAGTTCTTC. Amino acid sequence: CASRQGPASYNEQFF.

This clone was seen a few times. This chain uses TRBV6-1 with TRBJ1-5, with D uncertain. The CDR3 runs 14 residues. Deletions cut 5 bases from V and 4 bases from J, with 12 bases between. Germline assignment: CDR1 MNHNS and CDR2 SASEGT. The CDR3 loop reads CASSLAGGNQPQHF. The CDR3, as DNA: TGTGCCAGCAGTTTAGCGGGAGGGAATCAGCCCCAGCATTTT.

In this sample, this clone turned up a few times. The chain joins TRBV19 to TRBJ2-1; 15 bases are a match to TRBD2. The V and J ends lost 5 bases and 12 bases, in that order; junction bases with no gene match: 17. Germline V CDR1 and CDR2: LNHDA, SQIVND (reference sequence). This CDR3 has 18 amino acids. The DNA of the CDR3 is TGTGCCAGTAGTGATTCCTTTCACGGGACTAGCGGGAGGAGAGGGCAGTTCTTC. Translation: CASSDSFHGTSGRRGQFF.

The rearrangement joins TRBV7-3 to TRBJ2-1, with TRBD2 identical over 15 bases. Germline CDR1 and CDR2: SGHTA and FQGTGA. This CDR3 spans 17 amino acids. J gave up 7 bases and V 0 bases, and 4 bases lay outside the gene matches. The CDR3 region is CASSLTGLAGGRNEQFF. The DNA of the CDR3 is TGTGCCAGCAGCTTAACCGGACTAGCGGGAGGGAGGAATGAGCAGTTCTTC.

In its sample, this clone was seen a few times. A much bigger clone sits one base away, suggesting this may be a read error. CDR3 in DNA: TGTGCCAGCAGCTCCTACTACGAGCAGTACTTC. Amino acid sequence: CASSSYYEQYF. V and J are TRBV11-2 and TRBJ2-7, with no clear D. Germline CDR1 is SGHAT and CDR2 is FQNNGV. Deletions cut 4 bases from V and 3 bases from J, with 4 bases between. The CDR3 sequence is 11 residues long.

This clone was counted between two and nine times. The chain uses TRBV19 and TRBJ2-6; D remains ambiguous. Germline CDR1 is LNHDA and CDR2 is SQIVND (reference sequence). This CDR3 contains 14 residues. V lost 7 bases and J lost 0, with 7 bases in between. In DNA form, the CDR3 reads TGTGCCAGTAAAGCGAGCTCTGGGGCCAACGTCCTGACTTTC. Translated: CASKASSGANVLTF.

This chain uses TRBV11-3 with TRBJ2-3; no definite D call. CDR3 size: 14 residues. Trimming cost V 4 bases and J 0 bases, with 8 bases left between them. Germline V gene lookup returns CDR1 SGHNT and CDR2 YENEEA. The CDR3 reads CASSSPPSTDTQYF. The DNA of the CDR3 is TGTGCCAGCAGCTCACCGCCTAGCACAGATACGCAGTATTTT.

This chain connects TRBV5-5 to TRBJ2-7; D not certain. Per the germline V gene, CDR1 is SGHKS and CDR2 is YYEKEE (reference sequence). V lost 1 base, J lost 6 bases, and 5 bases lay in between. This CDR3 comprises 11 residues. CDR3 in DNA: TGTGCCAGCAGCTTGAATCTCGAGCAGTACTTC. It codes for CASSLNLEQYF.

The rearrangement joins TRBV7-2 to TRBJ2-3, with a possible D match to TRBD2 (5 bases). The V end was cut by 3 bases, the J end by 5 bases, with 9 bases between. This CDR3 is 13 amino acids long. Germline V CDR1 and CDR2: SGHTA, FQGNSA. As DNA, the CDR3 is TGTGCCAGCAGCTTGGGCCGGGAAGATACGCAGTATTTT. Amino acids: CASSLGREDTQYF.

There are a few counts of this clone. The rearrangement links TRBV5-1 to TRBJ1-5; possibly TRBD1 for D (5 bases). This CDR3 has 15 residues. Per the germline V gene, CDR1 is SGHRS and CDR2 is YFSETQ. The V gene lost 0 bases and the J gene lost 6 bases, with 13 bases spanning the gap. The CDR3 DNA follows: TGCGCCAGCAGCTTGGCGGGGCTCAGCGGTCAGCCCCAGCATTTT. This gives the protein CASSLAGLSGQPQHF.

The chain joins TRBV6-5 to TRBJ1-1; D gene unclear. Per germline, CDR1 MNHEY and CDR2 SVGAGI. The V gene lost 10 bases and the J gene lost 1 base, with 10 bases spanning the gap. This CDR3 has 12 amino acids. This CDR3 is CATAPANTEAFF. The CDR3 DNA reads TGTGCCACCGCGCCCGCGAACACTGAAGCTTTCTTT.

This clone has more than one count but fewer than ten. This chain connects TRBV19 to TRBJ1-2; D is perhaps TRBD1 (5 bases). This CDR3 spans 16 amino acids. Germline V gives CDR1 LNHDA, CDR2 SQIVND (reference sequence). Trimming took 3 bases from V and 6 from J, leaving 20 bases between them. CDR3 sequence reads: CASSIPFRQRDHGYTF. CDR3 DNA: TGTGCCAGTAGTATTCCGTTCAGGCAAAGGGACCATGGCTACACCTTC. Full variable domain (missing parts from reference TRBV19 and TRBJ1-2): DGGITQSPKYLFRKEGQNVTLSCEQNLNHDAMYWYRQDPGQGLRLIYYSQIVNDFQKGDIAEGYSVSREKKESFPLTVTSAQKNPTAFYLCASSIPFRQRDHGYTFGSGTRLTVV.